The present T cell receptor (beta chain) was sequenced within a study of CD8 T cells in Susac syndrome. CDR1 SGHVS and CDR2 FQNEAQ come from the germline V gene. The CDR3 has 15 residues. With 4 bases clipped from V and 7 bases from J, the junction kept 9 bases outside the gene matches. RNA totalling about 0.45 to 1 ug underwent reverse transcription with random hexamers. Amplification of TCR beta CDR3 by immunoSEQ multiplex PCR spanned 54 Vbeta and 13 Jbeta. TCRdb ran MiXCR on the immunoSEQ multiplex PCR reads and lists one entry per CDR3 protein. The data contain roughly 180,000 distinct CDR3 sequences, roughly 92% of them seen just once; the ten biggest clones take up roughly 0.098%. CD8+ and CD4+ blood T cells underwent TCR beta sequencing. Stable or active relapsing-remitting multiple sclerosis, untreated and meeting revised McDonald criteria, defined the controls. Negative isolation yielded CD4+ and CD8+ T cells, and FACS enriched TEMRA cells.

The TCR comes from a human donor with multiple sclerosis. The source material was CD4+ T cells from PBMCs. The gene calls are TRBV7-8 and TRBJ2-5; TRBD1 matches 10 bases. The CDR3 bases are TGTGCCAGCAGCTATGGACAGGGGGGTTTGGTGACCCAGTACTTC. This encodes CASSYGQGGLVTQYF.